Listed here are 26 T cell receptor beta chains from one sample, sequenced in a study of T cell repertoires in ileal Crohn's disease. Data came from immunoSEQ multiplex PCR; TCRdb stores just in-frame clones and leaves some out. Seen here are 6,000 to 7,500 clones, about four fifths observed once, and the top ten hold 4.5% to 5%. Sequencing was carried out using ileal tissue. The receptors stem from an adult with Crohn's disease.

The chain links TRBV6-5 to TRBJ2-1; D may be TRBD2 (6 bases). Trimming shortened V by 6 bases and J by 7 bases, and 16 bases separated the two germline ends. Germline V CDR1 and CDR2: MNHEY, SVGAGI. This CDR3 has 14 amino acids. CDR3 residues: CASRLRPTSNEQFF. As DNA, the CDR3 is TGTGCCAGCAGGCTCCGACCGACTAGTAATGAGCAGTTCTTC.

The J gene is TRBJ2-7, the V gene TRBV11-3, with 8 bases identical to TRBD1. The CDR3 length is 14 residues. Germline CDR1 SGHNT, CDR2 YENEEA. V was clipped by 2 bases and J by 4 bases; unmatched bases: 4. The CDR3 protein is CASSLSGGGYEQYF. Written as DNA, the CDR3 is TGTGCCAGCAGCTTATCAGGGGGCGGTTACGAGCAGTACTTC.

Concerning this clone: A junction boundary mismatches the germline segment, possibly from a read error. The V and J genes are TRBV5-6 and TRBJ2-2; D may be TRBD2 (5 bases). The CDR3 length is 15 residues. Per germline, CDR1 SGHDT and CDR2 YYEEEE. The CDR3, as DNA: TGTGCCAGCAGCTCTGGTAAATCGAGGTTCCGGGGAGCTGTTTTT. As protein: CASSSGKSRFRGAVF.

The chain is built from TRBV9 and TRBJ1-4; TRBD1 agrees at 11 bases. The CDR3 consists of 14 residues. The V and J ends lost 3 bases and 7 bases, in that order; junction bases with no gene match: 2. Germline CDR1 SGDLS, CDR2 YYNGEE. CDR3 loop: CASSAGQGGEKLFF. CDR3 nucleotides: TGTGCCAGCAGCGCGGGACAGGGGGGTGAAAAACTGTTTTTT.

The chain links TRBV2 to TRBJ1-4; D unresolved. V was trimmed by 2 bases and J by 8 bases, leaving 9 bases between them. The CDR3 contains 13 residues. Germline CDR1 reads SNHLY; CDR2 reads FYNNEI. CDR3 residues: CASSEREREKLFF. CDR3 nucleotide sequence: TGTGCCAGCAGTGAAAGAGAGCGGGAAAAACTGTTTTTT.

The chain combines TRBV6-5 with TRBJ2-6, with D possibly TRBD2 on 6 matching bases. Germline V lookup: CDR1 MNHEY, CDR2 SVGAGI. Trimming stripped 3 bases from V and 0 bases from J, with 9 bases between. The CDR3 is 16 residues long. The CDR3 DNA follows: TGTGCCAGCAGTTATATGGGGGGCTCTGGGGCCAACGTCCTGACTTTC. This codes for CASSYMGGSGANVLTF.

The rearrangement joins TRBV5-5 to TRBJ2-2, with 8 bases identical to TRBD1. Germline V gene sequence: CDR1 SGHKS, CDR2 YYEKEE (reference sequence). The J segment lost 7 bases and the V segment lost 0 bases, leaving 2 bases of the junction unmatched. This CDR3 has 14 amino acids. CDR3 protein: CASSLGTGNGELFF. In DNA form, the CDR3 reads TGTGCCAGCAGCTTGGGGACAGGGAACGGGGAGCTGTTTTTT.

This clone has just one count. The chain employs TRBV27 and TRBJ1-2, with TRBD1 identical over 9 bases. The CDR3 is 13 residues long. Per the germline V gene, CDR1 is MNHEY and CDR2 is SMNVEV (reference sequence). V was clipped by 5 bases and J by 8 bases; unmatched bases: 6. CDR3 bases: TGTGCCAGCAGTCACCGGGACAGGGACGGCTACACCTTC. Protein: CASSHRDRDGYTF.

This clone was recorded once. V gene TRBV7-9 combines with J gene TRBJ2-1, with 14 bases identical to TRBD2. Trimming took 3 bases from V and 7 from J; bases not matched to a gene: 5. CDR3 length: 16 amino acids. Germline-derived CDR1 and CDR2 are SEHNR and FQNEAQ (reference sequence). The CDR3 is CASSLTSGRAWNEQFF. CDR3 sequence (DNA): TGTGCCAGCAGCTTGACTAGCGGGAGGGCCTGGAATGAGCAGTTCTTC.

This chain links TRBV4-2 with TRBJ2-5; 13 nucleotides line up with TRBD2. Per germline, CDR1 LGHNA and CDR2 YNFKEQ. Trimming took 1 base from V and 4 from J; bases not matched to a gene: 0. The CDR3 is 15 residues long. CDR3 sequence reads: CASSQGTSGRETQYF. As DNA, the CDR3 is TGTGCCAGCAGCCAAGGGACTAGCGGGAGAGAGACCCAGTACTTC.

The J gene is TRBJ1-6, the V gene TRBV6-6; the D is unclear. V was cut by 6 bases and J by 7 bases, with 13 bases left in between. The CDR3 has 14 amino acids. The germline V gene has CDR1 MNHNY and CDR2 SVGAGI (reference sequence). CDR3 loop: CASRVQLINSPLHF. The CDR3 coding sequence is TGTGCCAGCAGAGTACAGCTTATCAATTCACCCCTCCACTTT.

CDR3 in amino acids: CASSRRGGDGLLYEQYF. The CDR3, as DNA: TGTGCCAGCAGCCGGAGGGGGGGGGACGGTTTATTGTACGAGCAGTACTTC. The chain has TRBV7-2 and TRBJ2-7, with a tentative D call TRBD2 (7 bases). The CDR3 extends over 17 amino acids. V lost 5 bases to trimming and J lost 4 bases, with 24 bases between them. CDR1 SGHTA and CDR2 FQGNSA come from the germline V gene.

About this clone: At one end the junction does not follow the germline gene, possibly because of a read error. The chain carries TRBV15 and TRBJ1-3, with a possible D match to TRBD1 (5 bases). This CDR3 is 13 amino acids long. From germline, CDR1 is LNHNV and CDR2 YYDKDF (reference sequence). The chain's CDR3 is CATRPAQGQSWHF. The CDR3 nucleotides are TGTGCCACCCGACCGGCGCAGGGCCAATCGTGGCATTTT.

Written as DNA, the CDR3 is TGTGCCAGTAGTATAGGGTCCAGGGGATACGAGCAGTACTTC. This encodes CASSIGSRGYEQYF. V is TRBV19 and J is TRBJ2-7; a possible D gene is TRBD1 (6 bases). CDR3 length: 14 residues. Deletions cut 1 base from V and 4 bases from J, with 11 bases between. Germline loops: CDR1 LNHDA, CDR2 SQIVND (reference sequence). The entire variable domain, with the rest obtained from reference TRBV19 and TRBJ2-7, is as follows: DGGITQSPKYLFRKEGQNVTLSCEQNLNHDAMYWYRQDPGQGLRLIYYSQIVNDFQKGDIAEGYSVSREKKESFPLTVTSAQKNPTAFYLCASSIGSRGYEQYFGPGTRLTVT.

Regarding this clone: Other DNA sequences in this sample translate to the same CDR3. The CDR3 bases are TGCGCCAGCAGCTTGGCCGGGAATGGGTATGGCTACACCTTC. Translation gives CASSLAGNGYGYTF. This chain links TRBV5-1 with TRBJ1-2, with no clear D. From germline, CDR1 is SGHRS and CDR2 YFSETQ. Trimming left V 0 bases short and J 5 bases short, with 11 bases between. The CDR3 loop spans 14 amino acids.

This chain joins TRBV19 and TRBJ2-2; the match to TRBD1 covers 9 bases. This CDR3 comprises 17 residues. Germline CDR1 LNHDA, CDR2 SQIVND (reference sequence). After removal of 6 bases from V and 6 bases from J, the junction contained 14 bases not matched to a gene. The CDR3 loop is CASSSPGGTGFPGELFF. In DNA form, the CDR3 reads TGTGCCAGTAGCTCCCCAGGAGGGACAGGGTTCCCCGGGGAGCTGTTTTTT. Full variable domain (outside the CDR3, taken from reference TRBV19 and TRBJ2-2): DGGITQSPKYLFRKEGQNVTLSCEQNLNHDAMYWYRQDPGQGLRLIYYSQIVNDFQKGDIAEGYSVSREKKESFPLTVTSAQKNPTAFYLCASSSPGGTGFPGELFFGEGSRLTVL.

This clone was observed a handful of times. The gene calls are TRBV25-1 and TRBJ2-7; 7 nucleotides line up with TRBD1. From germline, CDR1 is MGHDK and CDR2 SYGVNS. There are 12 residues in the CDR3. Trimming took 4 bases from V and 8 from J; bases not matched to a gene: 5. CDR3 coding DNA: TGTGCCAGCAGTGGTCGGGACAGCCAGCAGTACTTC. This translates into CASSGRDSQQYF.

The chain couples TRBV27 to TRBJ2-7; 8 nucleotides align to TRBD2. Germline loops: CDR1 MNHEY, CDR2 SMNVEV (reference sequence). The CDR3 is 17 residues long. V was clipped by 7 bases and J by 5 bases; unmatched bases: 19. The CDR3 is CASKGTTGGRALHEQYF. The CDR3 nucleotides are TGTGCCAGCAAAGGGACCACGGGGGGGAGGGCCCTCCACGAGCAGTACTTC.

The chain employs TRBV5-1 and TRBJ2-7, with 11 positions matching TRBD1. The CDR3 length is 14 residues. Germline CDR1 and CDR2: SGHRS and YFSETQ. V lost 3 bases to trimming and J lost 4 bases; unmatched junction nucleotides: 3. Here the CDR3 DNA reads TGCGCCAGCAGCTCTGGACAGGGGGCGTACGAGCAGTACTTC. Protein: CASSSGQGAYEQYF.

The genes are TRBV5-1 and TRBJ1-2; possible D gene TRBD1, 6 bases. The CDR3 has 15 amino acids. Between the trimmed V and J ends, which lost 4 bases and 0 bases, there was a span of 13 bases. Germline loops: CDR1 SGHRS, CDR2 YFSETQ. The CDR3 loop reads CASSPEGVTNYGYTF. As DNA, the CDR3 is TGCGCCAGCAGCCCCGAGGGGGTAACTAACTATGGCTACACCTTC.

The J gene is TRBJ2-2, the V gene TRBV2, with 8 positions matching TRBD1. Per the germline V gene, CDR1 is SNHLY and CDR2 is FYNNEI. CDR3 length: 15 residues. After removal of 6 bases from V and 6 bases from J, the junction contained 9 bases not matched to a gene. CDR3 nucleotide sequence: TGTGCCAGCAGGGGAGACAGGGGCTATGCCGGGGAGCTGTTTTTT. The encoded protein is CASRGDRGYAGELFF.

This clone was seen more than once but under ten times. This chain joins TRBV5-1 and TRBJ2-3; TRBD1 might be the D (6 bases). This CDR3 contains 14 residues. Germline CDR1 SGHRS, CDR2 YFSETQ. V was cut by 0 bases and J by 3 bases, with 8 bases left in between. CDR3: CASSLGTGTDTQYF. CDR3 DNA: TGCGCCAGCAGCTTGGGAACAGGGACAGATACGCAGTATTTT.

This chain joins TRBV6-1 and TRBJ1-2; 7 bases map to TRBD1. This CDR3 is 15 amino acids long. J lost 4 bases, V lost 2 bases, and 7 bases had no gene match. The germline gives CDR1 MNHNS, CDR2 SASEGT. Written as DNA, the CDR3 is TGTGCCAGCAGTGAAAGCGTGACAGGGACCTATGGCTACACCTTC. Encoded protein: CASSESVTGTYGYTF.

V is TRBV5-1 and J is TRBJ2-7; D perhaps matches TRBD2 (5 bases). This CDR3 is built from 14 residues. Germline V gives CDR1 SGHRS, CDR2 YFSETQ. The ends were cut back, 1 base at V and 3 bases at J, with 11 bases in the middle. CDR3 bases: TGCGCCAGCAGCTTGACGGGATCCAACTACGAGCAGTACTTC. As protein: CASSLTGSNYEQYF.

The rearrangement uses TRBV11-2 and TRBJ2-2; 10 bases map to TRBD1. The CDR3 consists of 17 residues. Per the germline V gene, CDR1 is SGHAT and CDR2 is FQNNGV. J gave up 1 base and V 5 bases, and 7 bases lay outside the gene matches. The CDR3 DNA reads as TGTGCCAGCAGCCCAATCCGGGACAGGGGGAACACCGGGGAGCTGTTTTTT. Translation gives CASSPIRDRGNTGELFF.

The chain is built from TRBV5-1 and TRBJ1-6, with a weak D call TRBD1 (5 bases). With 2 bases removed from V and 17 bases from J, the gap between germline ends came to 14 bases. The CDR3 loop spans 12 amino acids. Germline loops: CDR1 SGHRS, CDR2 YFSETQ. The CDR3 DNA reads TGCGCCAGCAGCTTCCGACAGCGGGTCTTCCACTTT. Protein sequence: CASSFRQRVFHF. The full variable domain, completed using reference TRBV5-1 and TRBJ1-6, is KAGVTQTPRYLIKTRGQQVTLSCSPISGHRSVSWYQQTPGQGLQFLFEYFSETQRNKGNFPGRFSGRQFSNSRSEMNVSTLELGDSALYLCASSFRQRVFHFGNGTRLTVT.